This TCR beta chain was found in a study of CD8+CD57+ T cells in acquired aplastic anemia. Overall study: Sorted CD4+ and CD8+ cells gave a mean 3.2 ug DNA, range about 0.2 to 27.4 ug.

It was genomic DNA that served as the template for profiling TCR beta VDJ and CDR3. TCRdb analysed the reads with MiXCR anew, one entry per CDR3 protein. The table records tens of thousands of distinct CDR3 sequences, more than 40% of them present only once. Whole-study results and caveats: Both patients and controls carried the same twenty-nine CD8+ CDR3 sequences.

The V gene's germline CDR1 is DFQATT and CDR2 SNEGSKA (reference sequence). The CDR3 runs 14 residues. Trimming at V came to 4 bases and at J to 5 bases, leaving 7 bases not matched to a gene. This clonotype has only a few counts. The antigen remains undetermined. The chain recombines TRBV20-1 with TRBJ1-1; 10 nucleotides line up with TRBD1. Sequencing was done on a sample of sorted CD4+, CD8+, or CD8+CD57+ T cells (not recorded which) from PBMCs. This clonotype was sampled from a human donor in good health, serving as a control. The DNA of the CDR3 is TGCAGTGCTAAGACAGGGGGCATGGAGACTGAAGCTTTCTTT. This encodes CSAKTGGMETEAFF.